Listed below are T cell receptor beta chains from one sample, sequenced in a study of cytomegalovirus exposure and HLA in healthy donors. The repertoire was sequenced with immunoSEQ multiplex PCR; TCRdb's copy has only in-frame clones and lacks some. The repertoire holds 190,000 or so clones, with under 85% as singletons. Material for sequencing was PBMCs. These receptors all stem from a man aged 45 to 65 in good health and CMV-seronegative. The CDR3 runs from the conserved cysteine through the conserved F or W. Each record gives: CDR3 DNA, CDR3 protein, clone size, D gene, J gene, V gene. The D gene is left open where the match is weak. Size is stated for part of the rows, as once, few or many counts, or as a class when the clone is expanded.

TGTGCCAGCAGCTTAGGGTTTTGGGGGGCGTTGGTAGCGGGGAGCCCAGATACGCAGTATTTT	CASSLGFWGALVAGSPDTQYF	-	TRBD2	TRBJ2-3	TRBV7-3
TGTGCCAGTCTTCCGGGAGTGGAGAATGAGCAGTTCTTC	CASLPGVENEQFF	-	-	TRBJ2-1	TRBV28
TGTGCCAGCAGCGAAACGGCAGGGGAAACTGAAGCTTTCTTT	CASSETAGETEAFF	-	-	TRBJ1-1	TRBV9
TGTGCCAGCAGGGGGGACAGGGGGTATGCAGATACGCAGTATTTT	CASRGDRGYADTQYF	-	TRBD1	TRBJ2-3	TRBV7-2
TGTGCCAGTAGTATAGATGCGGGGGCAAACTATGGCTACACCTTC	CASSIDAGANYGYTF	-	-	TRBJ1-2	TRBV19
TGTGCCAGCAGGCCCGGGGTTAGCGGTAACACCGGGGAGCTGTTTTTT	CASRPGVSGNTGELFF	-	-	TRBJ2-2	TRBV7-2
TGTGCCAGCAGTACGGACAGGGGGACACGGCTCTATGGCTACACCTTC	CASSTDRGTRLYGYTF	-	TRBD1	TRBJ1-2	TRBV5-4
TGTGCCAGCAGTTACTCCTCCAGGGATAGGGAAGCTTTCTTT	CASSYSSRDREAFF	few	-	TRBJ1-1	TRBV6-5
TGCGCCAGCAGCTTGGTTGGAGGATTACAAGAAAAACTGTTTTTT	CASSLVGGLQEKLFF	few	-	TRBJ1-4	TRBV5-1
TGTGCCAGCAGCCTATCGGACAGGGGCAATGAGCAGTTCTTC	CASSLSDRGNEQFF	-	TRBD1	TRBJ2-1	TRBV5-4
TGTGCCAGCAGCTTAAAGGGCGGGGGGAACAATGAGCAGTTCTTC	CASSLKGGGNNEQFF	-	TRBD2	TRBJ2-1	TRBV7-3
TGTGCCAGCAGCTTTCAGCGGGCGGCCACAGATACGCAGTATTTT	CASSFQRAATDTQYF	once	-	TRBJ2-3	TRBV7-3
TGTGCCAGCAATATAGCGGAAGTCGATGAGCAGTTCTTC	CASNIAEVDEQFF	-	-	TRBJ2-1	TRBV2
TGTGCCACCAGCAGCCGGACAGGGGGCGAGGGCTACACCTTC	CATSSRTGGEGYTF	-	TRBD1	TRBJ1-2	TRBV15
TGTGCCAGCAGTGCGACTGTCCTTCAGCCCCAGCATTTT	CASSATVLQPQHF	-	-	TRBJ1-5	TRBV2
TGCAGCGTTGGCGGGTCGGCCGGGGAGCTGTTTTTT	CSVGGSAGELFF	-	-	TRBJ2-2	TRBV29-1
TGCGCCAGCAGCCCCGGGACAGGGGGTCGATACGAGCAGTACTTC	CASSPGTGGRYEQYF	once	TRBD1	TRBJ2-7	TRBV4-3
TGTGCCAGCAGCACGATGACAGGGATTGTGTACAATGAGCAGTTCTTC	CASSTMTGIVYNEQFF	-	TRBD1	TRBJ2-1	TRBV7-8
TGTGCCAGCCGGGGATTCCGTACTGAAAAACTGTTTTTT	CASRGFRTEKLFF	-	-	TRBJ1-4	TRBV7-2
TGTGCCATCAGTGAGGGGAGCGGGGTATACAATGAGCAGTTCTTC	CAISEGSGVYNEQFF	-	TRBD2	TRBJ2-1	TRBV10-3
TGTGCCAGCAGGGGAGGGTATGGCTACACCTTC	CASRGGYGYTF	-	-	TRBJ1-2	TRBV6-5
TGTGCCAGCAGTGAAATGAGTTACGGCTACGAGCAGTACTTC	CASSEMSYGYEQYF	-	-	TRBJ2-7	TRBV2
TGTGCCAGCATACAGGGGGCGAGGGAAAAACTGTTTTTT	CASIQGAREKLFF	-	TRBD1	TRBJ1-4	TRBV6-1
TGTGCCTGGAGCTCGGGGAGCAGCGAGCAGTACTTC	CAWSSGSSEQYF	-	-	TRBJ2-7	TRBV30
TGTGCCAGCAGCCCATCACTAGCGGGAGTACAAGATACGCAGTATTTT	CASSPSLAGVQDTQYF	once	TRBD2	TRBJ2-3	TRBV7-8
TGCGCCAGCAGCGAGGTAGAGGAGACCCAGTACTTC	CASSEVEETQYF	-	-	TRBJ2-5	TRBV5-1
TGTGCCAGCAGCTTAGTGCACAGCTCCTACGAGCAGTACTTC	CASSLVHSSYEQYF	-	-	TRBJ2-7	TRBV7-9
TGTGCCAGCAGTGATAGCGGGGGGGGTGAAAAACTGTTTTTT	CASSDSGGGEKLFF	-	-	TRBJ1-4	TRBV25-1
TGTGCTAGCAGCTTACCATCTACCTCTGGAAACACCATATATTTT	CASSLPSTSGNTIYF	-	-	TRBJ1-3	TRBV7-7
TGTGCCAGCAGGTCCGGGACAGGGTGGGGTGAGCAGTTCTTC	CASRSGTGWGEQFF	-	TRBD1	TRBJ2-1	TRBV7-6
TGTGCCTGGCGGACACTCTCCTACAATGAGCAGTTCTTC	CAWRTLSYNEQFF	once	-	TRBJ2-1	TRBV30
TGTGCCAGCAATCGGGGGAGCTCTGGGGCCAACGTCCTGACTTTC	CASNRGSSGANVLTF	-	-	TRBJ2-6	TRBV7-2
TGTGCCATCAGGGAAAGCGGGGGGGCGGATACGCAGTATTTT	CAIRESGGADTQYF	-	TRBD2	TRBJ2-3	TRBV10-3
TGTGCCAGCAGCGCCTCGGACAGGGTTTATGGCTACACCTTC	CASSASDRVYGYTF	-	TRBD1	TRBJ1-2	TRBV9
TGTGCCAGCAGCGCGGGGAACTCTGGAAACACCATATATTTT	CASSAGNSGNTIYF	-	-	TRBJ1-3	TRBV7-2
TGTGCCAGCAGTGCCTTAGCGGGGGGCTACAATGAGCAGTTCTTC	CASSALAGGYNEQFF	-	TRBD2	TRBJ2-1	TRBV6-4
TGTGCCAGCAGTGATTTGGTGGGCTTCAACGAGCAGTACTTC	CASSDLVGFNEQYF	once	-	TRBJ2-7	TRBV2
TGTGCCAGCAGCGGGGACAGGAGGAACACTGAAGCTTTCTTT	CASSGDRRNTEAFF	once	TRBD1	TRBJ1-1	TRBV9
TGTGCCAGCACCACCACCCGGACAGGGTTGTTCGGCTATGGCTACACCTTC	CASTTTRTGLFGYGYTF	-	TRBD1	TRBJ1-2	TRBV25-1
TGTGCCAGCAGGGGACTAGCGGGAGGGTACGAGCAGTACTTC	CASRGLAGGYEQYF	few	TRBD2	TRBJ2-7	TRBV6-5
TGTGCCATCAGTCAGGGGAGGGAAGAGACCCAGTACTTC	CAISQGREETQYF	-	-	TRBJ2-5	TRBV10-3
TGTGCCAGCATCGTGACAGGGGGCTACCCTGAAGCTTTCTTT	CASIVTGGYPEAFF	-	TRBD1	TRBJ1-1	TRBV6-5
TGTGCCAGCAGCTTAGTCCCAGCCGGGACAGGGGCCCTAGCTTTCTTT	CASSLVPAGTGALAFF	-	TRBD1	TRBJ1-1	TRBV11-3
TGTGCCAGCAGTCCGCGCGACAGGGTTTCTAGTGAAGCTTTCTTT	CASSPRDRVSSEAFF	-	TRBD1	TRBJ1-1	TRBV27
TGTGCCAGCAGTTACTCGAGGGAAATGAGAGAGACCCAGTACTTC	CASSYSREMRETQYF	-	-	TRBJ2-5	TRBV6-5
TGTGCCAGTAGTATTCCGGGGATCACTGAAGCTTTCTTT	CASSIPGITEAFF	-	-	TRBJ1-1	TRBV19
TGTGCCAGCAGCTTCGACAGGAGATATCAGCCCCAGCATTTT	CASSFDRRYQPQHF	-	-	TRBJ1-5	TRBV7-2
TGCGCCAGCAGTAGGGGCTACAATGAGCAGTTCTTC	CASSRGYNEQFF	-	-	TRBJ2-1	TRBV5-1
TGTGCCAGCAGGGCGGGAAGCACAGATACGCAGTATTTT	CASRAGSTDTQYF	-	-	TRBJ2-3	TRBV2
TGTGCCAGCAGTTACGGACAGTTCTACGAGCAGTACTTC	CASSYGQFYEQYF	-	-	TRBJ2-7	TRBV6-6
TGTGCCAGCAGCAAATCTAGCGGGGGAAGCACAGATACGCAGTATTTT	CASSKSSGGSTDTQYF	-	TRBD2	TRBJ2-3	TRBV7-9
TGTGCCAGCAGCCATTCCGGGACAGGGACAGCCGAGCAGTACTTC	CASSHSGTGTAEQYF	-	TRBD1	TRBJ2-7	TRBV28
TGTGCCAGCGGTGGGCAGGGGGCGTGGGGCTACACCTTC	CASGGQGAWGYTF	-	TRBD1	TRBJ1-2	TRBV5-4
TGTGCCAGCAGCTTAAGACGGGACAGCCTAAGCACAGATACGCAGTATTTT	CASSLRRDSLSTDTQYF	-	TRBD1	TRBJ2-3	TRBV11-1
TGTGCCAGCAGTGAATGGGGGGGAGGCACCGGGGAGCTGTTTTTT	CASSEWGGGTGELFF	-	TRBD2	TRBJ2-2	TRBV2